Presented here are 13 T cell receptor beta chains from one specimen sequenced in a study of vaccination effects on CD4 cells after COVID-19. Here immunoSEQ multiplex PCR was the method, and the copy in TCRdb shows in-frame clones only, minus some. The top ten clones hold around 25% of a sample with tens of thousands of clones, 55% to 75% of them seen once. Following a roughly 11-day culture, CD4+ T cells were purified. For these TCRs, the target antigens are not known. The sequences come from CD4+ T cells from PBMCs cultured without peptide, collected before COVID-19 vaccination. These receptors were collected from a human donor who had a prior SARS-CoV-2 infection.

As DNA, the CDR3 is TGTGCCAGCAGCCCCGGGATCACAGATACGCAGTATTTT. Residues: CASSPGITDTQYF. The rearrangement joins TRBV7-2 to TRBJ2-3; D is possibly TRBD2 (5 bases). Germline-derived CDR1 and CDR2 are SGHTA and FQGNSA. V was clipped by 5 bases and J by 2 bases, with 8 bases between them. The CDR3 runs 13 residues.

This clone was seen more than once but under ten times. The chain recombines TRBV19 with TRBJ1-6; D perhaps matches TRBD1 (5 bases). The germline CDR1 and CDR2 sequences are LNHDA and SQIVND (reference sequence). The CDR3 covers 14 residues. The ends were cut back, 8 bases at V and 8 bases at J, with 16 bases in the middle. CDR3 sequence (DNA): TGTGCCAGTGACAGTGGAGGGAGGGATTCACCCCTCCACTTT. Amino acid sequence: CASDSGGRDSPLHF.

The chain uses TRBV15 and TRBJ1-5; maybe TRBD1 (6 bases). V gave up 1 base and J gave up 0 bases, with 13 bases separating them. This CDR3 contains 17 residues. The V gene's germline CDR1 is LNHNV and CDR2 YYDKDF (reference sequence). The DNA of the CDR3 is TGTGCCACCAGCAGAGCTGCAGGGGCATATAGCAATCAGCCCCAGCATTTT. Protein sequence: CATSRAAGAYSNQPQHF.

This chain uses TRBV15 with TRBJ2-1; unclear D gene. The CDR3 spans 11 residues. With 8 bases removed from V and 3 bases from J, the gap between germline ends came to 5 bases. Germline loops: CDR1 LNHNV, CDR2 YYDKDF (reference sequence). The CDR3 protein is CATDNYNEQFF. CDR3 DNA: TGTGCCACCGATAACTACAATGAGCAGTTCTTC.

The CDR3 DNA reads TGTGCCAGCAGCCCGGGACAGCTCTCCTACAATGAGCAGTTCTTC. Protein product: CASSPGQLSYNEQFF. The chain links TRBV11-2 to TRBJ2-1, with 7 bases identical to TRBD1. Germline V gene sequence: CDR1 SGHAT, CDR2 FQNNGV. This CDR3 region has 15 residues. Trimming at V came to 5 bases and at J to 0 bases, leaving 4 bases not matched to a gene.

The genes are TRBV18 and TRBJ2-2; D remains ambiguous. Trimming removed 1 base at V and 11 bases at J, with 8 bases between. Germline assignment: CDR1 KGHSH and CDR2 LQKENI. CDR3 length: 12 amino acids. Written as DNA, the CDR3 is TGTGCCAGCTCACCACTTCTGCCAGAGCTGTTTTTT. This gives the protein CASSPLLPELFF.

The CDR3 coding sequence is TGTGCCTGCCTTGGGGGGGGGCAGGTTTACACTGAAGCTTTCTTT. This gives the protein CACLGGGQVYTEAFF. The V and J genes are TRBV30 and TRBJ1-1; D possibly corresponds to TRBD1 (6 bases). CDR1 is GTSNPN, CDR2 SVGIG, per germline (reference sequence). Between the trimmed V and J ends, which lost 6 bases and 3 bases, there was a span of 20 bases. CDR3 length: 15 amino acids.

The CDR3 loop is CASSLRDNRGLGNQPQHF. As DNA, the CDR3 is TGTGCCAGTAGTTTACGGGACAACCGGGGATTGGGCAATCAGCCCCAGCATTTT. The V and J genes are TRBV19 and TRBJ1-5; tentative D call: TRBD1 (6 bases). V dropped 5 bases and J dropped 2 bases, with 22 bases sitting between them. The germline CDR1 and CDR2 sequences are LNHDA and SQIVND (reference sequence). This CDR3 is 18 amino acids long.

The J gene is TRBJ1-1, the V gene TRBV6-5, with D hard to call. CDR1 and CDR2 (germline): MNHEY, SVGAGI. The CDR3 runs 14 residues. The ends were cut back, 5 bases at V and 5 bases at J, with 15 bases in the middle. This chain's CDR3 is CASSRGSGWTEAFF. CDR3 nucleotide sequence: TGTGCCAGCAGTCGGGGTTCCGGTTGGACTGAAGCTTTCTTT.

This clone was found a few times. This chain links TRBV14 with TRBJ2-2; TRBD1 or TRBD2 may be the D gene (5 bases each). V was pared by 7 bases and J by 7 bases, with 16 bases between. There are 14 residues in the CDR3. The germline V gene has CDR1 SGHDN and CDR2 FVKESK. CDR3 in DNA: TGTGCCAGCACCGGGGCTAGTCCAAGCGGGGAGCTGTTTTTT. Its translation: CASTGASPSGELFF.

This clone was recorded once. The chain couples TRBV7-9 to TRBJ2-5; TRBD2 matches 11 bases. With V trimmed by 2 bases and J by 3 bases, 5 bases remained unmatched. Germline CDR1 reads SEHNR; CDR2 reads FQNEAQ (reference sequence). The CDR3 runs 16 residues. In nucleotides, the CDR3 is TGTGCCAGCAGCTTATCTAGGGGACTAGCGGAAGAGACCCAGTACTTC. The encoded protein is CASSLSRGLAEETQYF.

Only a few counts were recorded for this clone. This sequence joins TRBV7-9 and TRBJ1-6; no clear D. This CDR3 contains 14 residues. Trimming took 1 base from V and 10 from J, leaving 11 bases between them. The V gene's germline CDR1 is SEHNR and CDR2 FQNEAQ (reference sequence). The CDR3 protein is CASSLEPLGSPLHF. DNA for the CDR3: TGTGCCAGCAGCTTAGAGCCCCTGGGGTCACCCCTCCACTTT.

This chain uses TRBV9 with TRBJ2-5, with a possible D match to TRBD2 (6 bases). The CDR3 sequence is 14 residues long. CDR1 is SGDLS, CDR2 YYNGEE, per germline. The V end was cut by 2 bases, the J end by 4 bases, with 12 bases between. The CDR3 here is CASSVTDSGETQYF. The CDR3 DNA reads as TGTGCCAGCAGCGTCACAGATAGCGGAGAGACCCAGTACTTC.